The sequence of this TCR beta chain was determined in a study of cytomegalovirus exposure and HLA in healthy donors. This CDR3 has 16 amino acids. V gave up 1 base and J gave up 5 bases, with 19 bases separating them. Germline values: CDR1 SGHRS, CDR2 YFSETQ. Concerning this clone itself: The target antigen is unknown.

Primers for the PCR totalled 60 Vbeta and 13 Jbeta. Profiled with immunoSEQ multiplex PCR; TCRdb holds only in-frame clones, not every one. This sample carries some 100,000 clones, approximately 68% of them seen once, and the ten largest clones take more than 4.5%. Those who donated were healthy bone marrow donors. Broader study findings: A missense variant in DCLRE1C was later tied to TCR beta V- and J-gene trimming. The study designated roughly 160 TCR beta chains cytomegalovirus-associated. Later work associated fewer than 20,000 TCR beta sequences with HLA alleles at 0.05 false discovery rate.

This clonotype originated in a woman between 18 and 29 years old in good health and CMV-seropositive. Material for sequencing was PBMCs. The chain has TRBV5-1 and TRBJ2-7; D remains unclear. The CDR3 region is CASSLNPLRTAHEQYF. The CDR3 coding sequence is TGCGCCAGCAGCTTGAATCCGCTACGAACAGCCCACGAGCAGTACTTC.